This T cell receptor beta chain was retrieved from a study of blood T cell repertoires in COVID-19. Original data processing: It was from reference gene primer amplification that nucleated cell counts were estimated. This table comes from immunoSEQ multiplex PCR, and its TCRdb copy is limited to in-frame clones, with some not included. The V and J calls and clone size come from that table; D and trimming were worked out from the DNA. The sample carries around 300,000 clones, 80% to 90% recorded once. Recovered participants had two consecutive negative NP/OP PCR tests, healthcare professional clearance, or symptom resolution. V dropped 8 bases and J dropped 1 base, with 14 bases sitting between them. This CDR3 has 14 residues. Germline V lookup: CDR1 MNHEY, CDR2 SMNVEV (reference sequence).

Sequenced material: PBMCs or T cells enriched from blood (not recorded which). The V gene is TRBV27, the J gene TRBJ1-2, with D perhaps matching TRBD1 (5 bases). The receptor was isolated from a woman under 30 who had recovered from COVID-19. CDR3 region: CASRFGANNYGYTF. The CDR3 DNA reads as TGTGCCAGCCGGTTTGGGGCCAATAACTATGGCTACACCTTC.